The 28 T cell receptor beta chains given below trace back to one sample, sequenced in a study of cytomegalovirus exposure and HLA in healthy donors. The PCR contained 60 Vbeta and 13 Jbeta primers. Some clones are missing from TCRdb's copy, which holds only in-frame ones; the method was immunoSEQ multiplex PCR. The table includes about 52,000 clones, around three fifths detected once. Material: PBMCs. The source is a human donor in good health.

This clone has just a few counts. The V and J genes are TRBV7-2 and TRBJ1-5; no firm D call. Trimming removed 4 bases from V and 11 bases from J, with 15 bases in between. The CDR3 extends over 13 amino acids. The germline CDR1 and CDR2 sequences are SGHTA and FQGNSA. CDR3 sequence reads: CASSSTPGGAQHF. The DNA for the CDR3 is TGTGCCAGCAGCTCCACCCCCGGCGGGGCCCAGCATTTT. Looking up the rest from reference TRBV7-2 and TRBJ1-5 gives the full variable domain: GAGVSQSPSNKVTEKGKDVELRCDPISGHTALYWYRQSLGQGLEFLIYFQGNSAPDKSGLPSDRFSAERTGGSVSTLTIQRTQQEDSAVYLCASSSTPGGAQHFGDGTRLSIL.

This clone was detected a few times. The rearrangement links TRBV7-9 to TRBJ1-1; no firm D call. The CDR3 totals 13 residues. The germline CDR1 and CDR2 sequences are SEHNR and FQNEAQ (reference sequence). Trimming shortened V by 3 bases and J by 0 bases, and 5 bases separated the two germline ends. CDR3 nucleotide sequence: TGTGCCAGCAGCTTCCAGTTGAACACTGAAGCTTTCTTT. The encoded protein is CASSFQLNTEAFF.

This clone was counted only a few times. V is TRBV7-6 and J is TRBJ1-1, with D unclear. The CDR3 extends over 14 amino acids. Per the germline V gene, CDR1 is SGHVS and CDR2 is FNYEAQ. Deletions cut 1 base from V and 4 bases from J, with 10 bases between. CDR3 bases: TGTGCCAGCAGCTTAGAGGAGTCGGCCACTGAAGCTTTCTTT. It yields the protein CASSLEESATEAFF.

The rearrangement joins TRBV7-3 to TRBJ2-3; no firm D call. V was cut by 0 bases and J by 2 bases, with 12 bases left in between. CDR3 length: 16 residues. CDR1 and CDR2 (germline): SGHTA, FQGTGA. The CDR3 loop reads CASSLTPAGLTDTQYF. CDR3 in DNA: TGTGCCAGCAGCTTAACACCCGCAGGTCTCACAGATACGCAGTATTTT.

This sequence joins TRBV5-4 and TRBJ2-3; 7 bases fit TRBD2. Per the germline V gene, CDR1 is SGHNT and CDR2 is YYREEE (reference sequence). CDR3 length: 14 residues. V lost 4 bases, J lost 3 bases, and 5 bases stayed unmatched. In DNA form, the CDR3 reads TGTGCCAGCAGCACGGGGGGATCGACAGATACGCAGTATTTT. Translating it yields CASSTGGSTDTQYF. Full variable domain (rest looked up from reference TRBV5-4 and TRBJ2-3): ETGVTQSPTHLIKTRGQQVTLRCSSQSGHNTVSWYQQALGQGPQFIFQYYREEENGRGNFPPRFSGLQFPNYSSELNVNALELDDSALYLCASSTGGSTDTQYFGPGTRLTVL.

As regards this clone: Germline and junction disagree at one end, which may indicate a read error. The genes are TRBV4-1 and TRBJ2-5; 7 bases are shared with TRBD1. This CDR3 has 15 residues. CDR1 is MGHRA and CDR2 is YSYEKL in the germline V gene. The CDR3 sequence: CASSQEDRYQETQYF. The CDR3, as DNA: TGTGCCAGCAGCCAAGAGGACAGGTACCAAGAGACCCAGTACTTC.

This clone has just a few counts. The V gene is TRBV10-1, the J gene TRBJ2-2, with a weak D call TRBD1 (5 bases). The CDR3 loop spans 14 amino acids. CDR1 and CDR2 from the germline V gene are WNHNN and SYGVQD (reference sequence). Trimming took 6 bases from V and 1 from J, leaving 9 bases between them. CDR3 nucleotides: TGCGCCAGCAGCAGACAGCTGAACACCGGGGAGCTGTTTTTT. Amino acids: CASSRQLNTGELFF.

The chain couples TRBV19 to TRBJ2-6, with TRBD1 identical over 9 bases. The CDR3 has 17 amino acids. Germline V gene sequence: CDR1 LNHDA, CDR2 SQIVND (reference sequence). The junction had 6 bases not matched to a gene; V was cut back by 5 bases and J by 1 base. CDR3 nucleotides: TGTGCCAGTAGTCGGGGGACAGGGAGGTCTGGGGCCAACGTCCTGACTTTC. This translates into CASSRGTGRSGANVLTF.

The chain joins TRBV5-1 to TRBJ2-2; TRBD1 aligns across 12 bases. Germline V gene data show CDR1 as SGHRS and CDR2 as YFSETQ. V shed 4 bases, J shed 6 bases, and the junction held 7 bases outside the gene matches. This CDR3 is built from 16 residues. CDR3 sequence: CASSTRDRGPPGELFF. Here the CDR3 DNA reads TGCGCCAGCAGCACCCGGGACAGGGGGCCCCCCGGGGAGCTGTTTTTT.

The chain links TRBV30 to TRBJ2-7, with D perhaps matching TRBD1 (6 bases). V lost 2 bases to trimming and J lost 0 bases, with 11 bases between them. Looked up from germline, CDR1 is GTSNPN and CDR2 is SVGIG (reference sequence). There are 14 residues in the CDR3. The CDR3 DNA reads TGTGCCTGGAGTTCTCAGGGGCCCTCCTACGAGCAGTACTTC. Encoded protein: CAWSSQGPSYEQYF.

This clone was observed a single time. This chain joins TRBV21-1 and TRBJ2-7; TRBD1 is the table's D call, not checked against the DNA. TRBV21-1 is marked as a pseudogene. This CDR3 region has 14 residues. CDR3 protein: CASSQTGKPYEQYF. Written as DNA, the CDR3 is TGTGCCAGCAGCCAGACAGGGAAACCCTACGAGCAGTACTTC.

This clone was seen once. The chain couples TRBV18 to TRBJ1-2; 8 bases match TRBD1. The CDR3 loop spans 15 amino acids. In germline, CDR1 is KGHSH, CDR2 LQKENI. Trimming removed 6 bases from V and 6 bases from J; junction bases left unmatched: 12. The CDR3 DNA follows: TGTGCCAGCTCCCCCGCGGACAGGGCTGAAAATGGCTACACCTTC. This sequence encodes CASSPADRAENGYTF.

The sample holds a few counts of this clone. The rearrangement links TRBV6-5 to TRBJ1-6; no clear D. V dropped 2 bases and J dropped 10 bases, with 12 bases sitting between them. This CDR3 comprises 14 residues. Germline CDR1 and CDR2: MNHEY and SVGAGI. The CDR3 sequence is CASSYGSGVSPLHF. Here the CDR3 DNA reads TGTGCCAGCAGTTACGGATCCGGGGTCTCACCCCTCCACTTT.

This clone was observed a few times. This chain links TRBV7-2 with TRBJ2-2, with TRBD2 matching 8 bases. Losses at the gene ends were 5 bases for V and 3 bases for J; bases not matched to a gene: 5. The CDR3 runs 15 residues. Germline V gives CDR1 SGHTA, CDR2 FQGNSA. The CDR3 protein is CASSPSGGYTGELFF. DNA of the CDR3: TGTGCCAGCAGCCCGTCGGGGGGGTACACCGGGGAGCTGTTTTTT.

This sequence joins TRBV7-5 and TRBJ1-5; the table's TRBD1 call for D was not verified on the DNA. TRBV7-5 is recorded as a pseudogene. CDR3 length: 19 amino acids. The CDR3 here is CARSSRRGTGGGKDQPQHF. The DNA for the CDR3 is TGTGCCAGAAGCTCTCGCCGGGGGACAGGGGGCGGTAAGGATCAGCCCCAGCATTTT.

This clone was seen once. This sequence joins TRBV7-9 and TRBJ2-7; 8 bases fit TRBD1. CDR1 is SEHNR and CDR2 is FQNEAQ in the germline V gene (reference sequence). The CDR3 is 14 residues long. Germline trimming cut 5 bases from V and 7 bases from J; bases unmatched to any gene: 10. CDR3 in amino acids: CASSRQGAWWEQYF. In DNA form, the CDR3 reads TGTGCCAGCAGCCGTCAGGGGGCTTGGTGGGAGCAGTACTTC.

This clone was seen only a few times. V usage is TRBV6-5 and J usage is TRBJ2-7, with TRBD1 matching over 9 bases. Germline V lookup: CDR1 MNHEY, CDR2 SVGAGI. J was trimmed by 6 bases and V by 0 bases; bases with no gene match: 6. The CDR3 covers 15 residues. CDR3 loop: CASSYSSGQGFEQYF. The CDR3 DNA reads TGTGCCAGCAGTTACTCGTCGGGACAGGGATTCGAGCAGTACTTC.

The chain couples TRBV6-5 to TRBJ2-1; TRBD2 matches 8 bases. Germline CDR1 reads MNHEY; CDR2 reads SVGAGI. The CDR3 has 15 amino acids. The V and J ends lost 7 bases and 9 bases, in that order; junction bases with no gene match: 14. In DNA form, the CDR3 reads TGTGCCAGCACCGCAACAAGCGGGGGATCACGTGAGCAGTTCTTC. Protein product: CASTATSGGSREQFF.

This clone has more than one count but fewer than ten. The genes are TRBV30 and TRBJ1-2; no definite D call. This CDR3 region has 14 residues. Germline CDR1 GTSNPN, CDR2 SVGIG (reference sequence). The V gene lost 3 bases and the J gene lost 2 bases, with 13 bases spanning the gap. CDR3: CAWRVGSGNYGYTF. The CDR3 nucleotides are TGTGCCTGGAGGGTCGGGTCGGGGAACTATGGCTACACCTTC.

The table lists this clone with a few counts. The genes are TRBV10-3 and TRBJ1-4, with D possibly being TRBD1 (6 bases). V was cut by 3 bases and J by 5 bases, with 16 bases left in between. The germline V gene has CDR1 ENHRY and CDR2 SYGVKD. The length of the CDR3 is 16 residues. Written as DNA, the CDR3 is TGTGCCATCAGTGACCCATGGCAGGGGACAAATGAAAAACTGTTTTTT. This sequence encodes CAISDPWQGTNEKLFF.

This clone was seen only a few times. The chain combines TRBV12-5 with TRBJ2-2; the D gene is possibly TRBD2 (5 bases). Trimming took off 5 bases at V and 6 bases at J, with 16 bases between the two ends. This CDR3 spans 15 amino acids. CDR1 is LGHNT, CDR2 FRNRAP, per germline. The CDR3 nucleotides are TGTGCTAGTGGTACCGACACGGGGTGGGCCGGGGAGCTGTTTTTT. Its translation is CASGTDTGWAGELFF.

V and J are TRBV5-1 and TRBJ1-4; 7 nucleotides match TRBD1. The V and J ends lost 5 bases and 8 bases, in that order; junction bases with no gene match: 15. Looked up from germline, CDR1 is SGHRS and CDR2 is YFSETQ. The CDR3 is made up of 16 amino acids. The CDR3 DNA reads TGCGCCAGCAGTTACACAGGGGCGGTTGGAGGAGAAAAACTGTTTTTT. Translating gives CASSYTGAVGGEKLFF.

The gene calls are TRBV5-5 and TRBJ1-1; TRBD1 aligns across 9 bases. The CDR3 consists of 14 residues. V was clipped by 2 bases and J by 4 bases; unmatched bases: 3. Germline loops: CDR1 SGHKS, CDR2 YYEKEE (reference sequence). CDR3 bases: TGTGCCAGCAGCTTACAGGGGGCAGGCACTGAAGCTTTCTTT. Its translation: CASSLQGAGTEAFF.

V is TRBV30 and J is TRBJ1-6; D is undetermined. The CDR3 totals 15 residues. CDR1 and CDR2 (germline): GTSNPN, SVGIG (reference sequence). V dropped 3 bases and J dropped 0 bases, with 9 bases sitting between them. CDR3 amino acids: CAWRRSSSYNSPLHF. The CDR3 DNA follows: TGTGCCTGGAGGAGGTCTAGCTCCTATAATTCACCCCTCCACTTT.

The genes are TRBV5-1 and TRBJ2-5; 10 nucleotides match TRBD2. This CDR3 spans 18 amino acids. Trimming cost V 0 bases and J 1 base; bases outside gene matches: 9. Germline CDR1 is SGHRS and CDR2 is YFSETQ. CDR3 loop: CASSLGLAGDVFQETQYF. The CDR3 nucleotides read TGCGCCAGCAGCTTGGGGCTAGCGGGGGACGTGTTCCAAGAGACCCAGTACTTC. Full variable domain (rest looked up from reference TRBV5-1 and TRBJ2-5): KAGVTQTPRYLIKTRGQQVTLSCSPISGHRSVSWYQQTPGQGLQFLFEYFSETQRNKGNFPGRFSGRQFSNSRSEMNVSTLELGDSALYLCASSLGLAGDVFQETQYFGPGTRLLVL.

The rearrangement joins TRBV27 to TRBJ2-7; weak D call: TRBD1 (6 bases). This CDR3 has 13 amino acids. Germline loops: CDR1 MNHEY, CDR2 SMNVEV (reference sequence). Trimming removed 5 bases at V and 9 bases at J, with 17 bases between. Written as DNA, the CDR3 is TGTGCCAGCAGTCTTATAGGGGGAAAGGGGCAGTACTTC. Translation gives CASSLIGGKGQYF.

V is TRBV5-8 and J is TRBJ2-6; possibly TRBD1 for D (5 bases). The V end lost 4 bases, the J end lost 0 bases, and 17 bases lay between the germline ends. This CDR3 contains 18 residues. Per germline, CDR1 SGHTS and CDR2 YDEGEE. The CDR3 region is CASSQGQGELSGANVLTF. The CDR3 nucleotides read TGTGCCAGCAGCCAAGGACAAGGAGAACTCTCTGGGGCCAACGTCCTGACTTTC.

Only a few counts were recorded for this clone. This chain joins TRBV7-9 and TRBJ2-7; 9 bases map to TRBD2. The CDR3 contains 15 residues. Per germline, CDR1 SEHNR and CDR2 FQNEAQ (reference sequence). V gave up 1 base and J gave up 7 bases; unmatched junction bases: 8. The chain's CDR3 is CASSLGNSGGGEQYF. The CDR3, as DNA: TGTGCCAGCAGCTTAGGCAATAGCGGGGGCGGTGAGCAGTACTTC.